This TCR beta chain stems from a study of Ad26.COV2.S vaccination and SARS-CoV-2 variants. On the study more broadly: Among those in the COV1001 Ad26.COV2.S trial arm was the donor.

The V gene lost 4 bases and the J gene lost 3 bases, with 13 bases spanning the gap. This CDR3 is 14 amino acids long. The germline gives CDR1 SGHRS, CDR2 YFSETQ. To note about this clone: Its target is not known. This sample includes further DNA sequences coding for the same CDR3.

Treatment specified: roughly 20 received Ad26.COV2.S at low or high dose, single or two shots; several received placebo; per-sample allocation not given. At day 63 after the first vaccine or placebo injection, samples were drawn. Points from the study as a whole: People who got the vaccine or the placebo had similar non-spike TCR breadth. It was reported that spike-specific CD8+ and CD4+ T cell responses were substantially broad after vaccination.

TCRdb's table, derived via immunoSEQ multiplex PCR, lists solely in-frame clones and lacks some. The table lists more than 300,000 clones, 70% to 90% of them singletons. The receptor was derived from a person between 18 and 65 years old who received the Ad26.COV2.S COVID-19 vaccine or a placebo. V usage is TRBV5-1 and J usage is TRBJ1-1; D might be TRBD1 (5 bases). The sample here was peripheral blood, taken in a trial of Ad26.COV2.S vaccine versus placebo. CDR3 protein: CASSRGRDDTEAFF. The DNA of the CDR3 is TGCGCCAGCAGCCGGGGCAGGGATGACACTGAAGCTTTCTTT.